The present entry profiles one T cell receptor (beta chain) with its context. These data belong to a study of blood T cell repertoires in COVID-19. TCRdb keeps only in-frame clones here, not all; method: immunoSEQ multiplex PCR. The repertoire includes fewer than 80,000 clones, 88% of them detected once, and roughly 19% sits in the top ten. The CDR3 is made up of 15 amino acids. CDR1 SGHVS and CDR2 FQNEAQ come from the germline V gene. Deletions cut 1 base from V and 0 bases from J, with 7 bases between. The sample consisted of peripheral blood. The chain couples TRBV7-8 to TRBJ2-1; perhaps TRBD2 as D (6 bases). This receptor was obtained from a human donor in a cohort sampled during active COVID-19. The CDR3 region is CASSLVGSSYNEQFF. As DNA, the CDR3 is TGTGCCAGCAGCTTAGTCGGGAGCTCCTACAATGAGCAGTTCTTC.